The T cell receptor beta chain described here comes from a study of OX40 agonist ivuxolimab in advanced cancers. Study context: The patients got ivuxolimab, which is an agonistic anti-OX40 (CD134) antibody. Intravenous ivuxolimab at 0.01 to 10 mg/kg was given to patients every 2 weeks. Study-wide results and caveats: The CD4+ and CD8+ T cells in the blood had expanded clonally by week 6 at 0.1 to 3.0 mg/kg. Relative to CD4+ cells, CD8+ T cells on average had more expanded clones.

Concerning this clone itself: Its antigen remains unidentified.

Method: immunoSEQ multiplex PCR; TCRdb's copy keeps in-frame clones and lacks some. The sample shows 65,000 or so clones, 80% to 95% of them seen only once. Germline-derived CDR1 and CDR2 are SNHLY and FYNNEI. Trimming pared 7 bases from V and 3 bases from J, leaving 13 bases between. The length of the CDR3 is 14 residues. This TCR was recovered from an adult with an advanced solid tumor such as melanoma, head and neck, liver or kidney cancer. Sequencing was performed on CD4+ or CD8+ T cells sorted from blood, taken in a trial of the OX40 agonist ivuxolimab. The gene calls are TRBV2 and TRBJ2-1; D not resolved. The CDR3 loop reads CASIPSANYNEQFF. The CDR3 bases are TGTGCCAGCATTCCATCGGCTAACTACAATGAGCAGTTCTTC.